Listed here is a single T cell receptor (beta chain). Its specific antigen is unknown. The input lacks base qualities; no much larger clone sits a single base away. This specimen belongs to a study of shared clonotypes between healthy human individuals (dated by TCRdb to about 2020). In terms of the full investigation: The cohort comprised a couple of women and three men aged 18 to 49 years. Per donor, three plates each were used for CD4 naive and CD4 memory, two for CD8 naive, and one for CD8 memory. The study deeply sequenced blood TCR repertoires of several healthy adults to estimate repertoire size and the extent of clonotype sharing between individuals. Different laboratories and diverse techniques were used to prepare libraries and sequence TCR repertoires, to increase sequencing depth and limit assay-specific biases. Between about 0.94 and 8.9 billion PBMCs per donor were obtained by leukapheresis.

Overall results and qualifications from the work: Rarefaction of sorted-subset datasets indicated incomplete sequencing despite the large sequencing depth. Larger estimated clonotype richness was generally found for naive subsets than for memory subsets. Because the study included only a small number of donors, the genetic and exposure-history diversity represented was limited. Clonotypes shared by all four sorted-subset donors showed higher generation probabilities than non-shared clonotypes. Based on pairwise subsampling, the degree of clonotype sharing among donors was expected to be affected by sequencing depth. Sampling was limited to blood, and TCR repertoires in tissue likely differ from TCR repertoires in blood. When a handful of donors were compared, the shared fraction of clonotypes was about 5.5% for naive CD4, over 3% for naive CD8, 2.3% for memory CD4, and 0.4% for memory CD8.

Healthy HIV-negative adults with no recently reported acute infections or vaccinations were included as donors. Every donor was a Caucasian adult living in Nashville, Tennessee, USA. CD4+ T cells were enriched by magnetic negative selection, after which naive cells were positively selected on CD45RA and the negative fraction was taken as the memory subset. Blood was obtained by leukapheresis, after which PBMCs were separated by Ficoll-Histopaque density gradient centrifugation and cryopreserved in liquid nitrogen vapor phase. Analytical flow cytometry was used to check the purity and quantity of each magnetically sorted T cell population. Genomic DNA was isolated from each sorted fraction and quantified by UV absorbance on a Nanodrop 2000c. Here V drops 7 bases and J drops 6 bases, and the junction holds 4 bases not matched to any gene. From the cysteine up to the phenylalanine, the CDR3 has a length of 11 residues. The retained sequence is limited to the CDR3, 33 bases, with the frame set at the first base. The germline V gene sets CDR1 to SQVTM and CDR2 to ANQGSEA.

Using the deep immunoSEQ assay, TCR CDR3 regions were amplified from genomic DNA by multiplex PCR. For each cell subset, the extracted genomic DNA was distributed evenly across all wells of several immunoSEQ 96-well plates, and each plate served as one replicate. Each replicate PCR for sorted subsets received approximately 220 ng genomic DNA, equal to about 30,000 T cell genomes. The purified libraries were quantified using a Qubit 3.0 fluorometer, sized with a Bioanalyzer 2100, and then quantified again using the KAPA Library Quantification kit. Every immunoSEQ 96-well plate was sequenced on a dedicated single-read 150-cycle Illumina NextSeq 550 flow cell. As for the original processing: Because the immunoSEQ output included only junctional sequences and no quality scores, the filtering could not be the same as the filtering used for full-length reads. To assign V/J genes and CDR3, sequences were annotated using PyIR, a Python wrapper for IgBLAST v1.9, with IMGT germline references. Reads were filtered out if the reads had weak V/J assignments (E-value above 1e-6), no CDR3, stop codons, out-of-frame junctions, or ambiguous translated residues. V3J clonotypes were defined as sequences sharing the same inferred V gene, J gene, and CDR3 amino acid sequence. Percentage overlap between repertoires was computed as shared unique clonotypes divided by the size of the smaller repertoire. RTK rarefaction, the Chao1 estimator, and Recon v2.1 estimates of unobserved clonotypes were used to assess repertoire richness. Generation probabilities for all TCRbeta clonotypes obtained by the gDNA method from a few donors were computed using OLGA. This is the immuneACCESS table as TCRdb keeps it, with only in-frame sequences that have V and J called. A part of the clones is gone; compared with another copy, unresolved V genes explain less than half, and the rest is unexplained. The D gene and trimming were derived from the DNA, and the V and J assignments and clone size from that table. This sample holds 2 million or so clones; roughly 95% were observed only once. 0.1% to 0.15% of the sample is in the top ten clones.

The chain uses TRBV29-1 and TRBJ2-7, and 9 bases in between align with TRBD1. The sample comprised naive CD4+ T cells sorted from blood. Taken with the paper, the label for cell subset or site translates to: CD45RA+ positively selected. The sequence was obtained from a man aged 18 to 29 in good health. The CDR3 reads CSAWTGVEQYF. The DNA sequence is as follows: TGCAGCGCCTGGACAGGGGTCGAGCAGTACTTC.